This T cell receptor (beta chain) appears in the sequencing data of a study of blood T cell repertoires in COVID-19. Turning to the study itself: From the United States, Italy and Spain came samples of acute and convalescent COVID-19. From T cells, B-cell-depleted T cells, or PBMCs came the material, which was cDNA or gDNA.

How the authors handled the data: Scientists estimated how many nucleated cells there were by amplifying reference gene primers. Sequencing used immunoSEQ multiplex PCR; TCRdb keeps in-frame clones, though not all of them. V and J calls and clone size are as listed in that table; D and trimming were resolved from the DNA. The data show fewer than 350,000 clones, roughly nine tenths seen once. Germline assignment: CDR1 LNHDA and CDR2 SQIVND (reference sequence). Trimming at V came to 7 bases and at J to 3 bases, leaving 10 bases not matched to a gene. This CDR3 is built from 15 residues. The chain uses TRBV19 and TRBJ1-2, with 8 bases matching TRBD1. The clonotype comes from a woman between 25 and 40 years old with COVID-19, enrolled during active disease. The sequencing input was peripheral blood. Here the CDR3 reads CASNRRGRLDYGYTF. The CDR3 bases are TGTGCCAGTAATCGCAGGGGGCGCTTGGACTATGGCTACACCTTC.